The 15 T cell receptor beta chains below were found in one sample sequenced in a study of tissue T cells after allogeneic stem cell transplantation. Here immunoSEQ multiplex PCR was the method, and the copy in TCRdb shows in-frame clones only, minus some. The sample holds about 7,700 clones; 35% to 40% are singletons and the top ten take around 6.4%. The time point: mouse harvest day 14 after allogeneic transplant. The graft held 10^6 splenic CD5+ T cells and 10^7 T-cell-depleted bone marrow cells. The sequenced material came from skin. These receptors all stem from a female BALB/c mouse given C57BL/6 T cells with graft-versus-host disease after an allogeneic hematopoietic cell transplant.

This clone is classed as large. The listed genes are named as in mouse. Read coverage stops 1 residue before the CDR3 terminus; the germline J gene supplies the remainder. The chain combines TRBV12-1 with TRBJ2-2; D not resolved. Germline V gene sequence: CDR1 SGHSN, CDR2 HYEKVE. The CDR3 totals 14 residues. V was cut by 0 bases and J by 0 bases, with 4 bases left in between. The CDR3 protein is CASSLGTNTGQLYF. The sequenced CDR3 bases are TGTGCCAGCTCTCTCGGGACAAACACCGGGCAGCTCTAC.

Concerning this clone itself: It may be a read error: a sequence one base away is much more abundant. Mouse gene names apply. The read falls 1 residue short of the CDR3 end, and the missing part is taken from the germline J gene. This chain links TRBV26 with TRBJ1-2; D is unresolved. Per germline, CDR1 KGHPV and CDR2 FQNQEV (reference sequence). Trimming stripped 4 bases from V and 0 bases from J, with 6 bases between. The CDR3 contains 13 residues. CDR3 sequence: CASSQTTNSDYTF. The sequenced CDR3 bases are TGTGCCAGCAGTCAGACAACAAACTCCGACTACACC.

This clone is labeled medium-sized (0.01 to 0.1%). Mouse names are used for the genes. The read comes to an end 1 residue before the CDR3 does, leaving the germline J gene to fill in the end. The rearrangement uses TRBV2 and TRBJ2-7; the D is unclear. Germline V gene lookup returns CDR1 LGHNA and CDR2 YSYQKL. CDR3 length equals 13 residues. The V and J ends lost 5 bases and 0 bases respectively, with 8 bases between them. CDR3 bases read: TGTGCCAGCAGCGTGGCAGACTCCTATGAACAGTAC. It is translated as CASSVADSYEQY. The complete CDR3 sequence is CASSVADSYEQYF.

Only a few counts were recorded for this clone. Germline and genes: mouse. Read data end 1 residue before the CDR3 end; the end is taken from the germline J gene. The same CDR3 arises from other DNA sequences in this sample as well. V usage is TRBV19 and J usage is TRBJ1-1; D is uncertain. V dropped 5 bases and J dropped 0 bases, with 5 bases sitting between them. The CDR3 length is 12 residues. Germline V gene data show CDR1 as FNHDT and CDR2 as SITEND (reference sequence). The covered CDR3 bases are TGTGCCAGCAGCAGACAGAACACAGAAGTCTTC. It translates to CASSRQNTEVF. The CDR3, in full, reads CASSRQNTEVFF. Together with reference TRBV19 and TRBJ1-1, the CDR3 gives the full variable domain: GGIITQTPKFLIGQEGQKLTLKCQQNFNHDTMYWYRQDSGKGLRLIYYSITENDLQKGDLSEGYDASREKKSSFSLTVTSAQKNEMAVFLCASSRQNTEVFFGKGTRLTVV.

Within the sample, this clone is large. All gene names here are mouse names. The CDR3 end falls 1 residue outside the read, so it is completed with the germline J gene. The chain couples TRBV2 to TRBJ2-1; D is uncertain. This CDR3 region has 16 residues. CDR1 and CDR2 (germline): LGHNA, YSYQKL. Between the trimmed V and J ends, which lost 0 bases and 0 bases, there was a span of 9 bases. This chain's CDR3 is CASSQDTFLNYAEQFF. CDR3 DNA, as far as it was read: TGTGCCAGCAGCCAAGATACCTTCCTTAACTATGCTGAGCAGTTC.

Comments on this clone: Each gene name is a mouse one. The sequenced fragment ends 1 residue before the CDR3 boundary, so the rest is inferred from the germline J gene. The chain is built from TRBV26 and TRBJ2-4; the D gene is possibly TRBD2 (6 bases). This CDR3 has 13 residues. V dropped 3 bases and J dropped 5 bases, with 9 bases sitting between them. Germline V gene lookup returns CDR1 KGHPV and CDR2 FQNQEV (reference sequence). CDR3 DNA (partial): TGTGCCAGCAGTCTTTGGGGGATAAACACCTTGTAC. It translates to CASSLWGINTLY. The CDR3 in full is CASSLWGINTLYF. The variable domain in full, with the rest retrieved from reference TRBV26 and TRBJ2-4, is NSKVIQTPRYLVKGQGQKAKMRCIPEKGHPVVFWYQQNKNNEFKFLINFQNQEVLQQIDMTEKRFSAECPSNSPCSLEIQSSEAGDSALYLCASSLWGINTLYFGAGTRLSVL.

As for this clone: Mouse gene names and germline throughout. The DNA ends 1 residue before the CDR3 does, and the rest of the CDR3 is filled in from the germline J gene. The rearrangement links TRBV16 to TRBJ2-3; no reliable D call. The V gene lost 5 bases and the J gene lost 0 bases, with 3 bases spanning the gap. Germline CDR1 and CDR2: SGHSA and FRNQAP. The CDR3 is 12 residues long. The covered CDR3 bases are TGTGCAAGCAGCCCTAGTGCAGAAACGCTGTAT. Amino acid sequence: CASSPSAETLY. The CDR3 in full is CASSPSAETLYF.

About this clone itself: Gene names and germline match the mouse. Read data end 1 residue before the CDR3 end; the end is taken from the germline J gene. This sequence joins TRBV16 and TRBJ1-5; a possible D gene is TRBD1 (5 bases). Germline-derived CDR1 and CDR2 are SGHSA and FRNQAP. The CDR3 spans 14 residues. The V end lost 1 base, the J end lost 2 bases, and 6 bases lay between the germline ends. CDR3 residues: CASSLGGDNQAPLF. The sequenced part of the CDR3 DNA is TGTGCAAGCAGCTTAGGAGGGGACAACCAGGCTCCGCTT.

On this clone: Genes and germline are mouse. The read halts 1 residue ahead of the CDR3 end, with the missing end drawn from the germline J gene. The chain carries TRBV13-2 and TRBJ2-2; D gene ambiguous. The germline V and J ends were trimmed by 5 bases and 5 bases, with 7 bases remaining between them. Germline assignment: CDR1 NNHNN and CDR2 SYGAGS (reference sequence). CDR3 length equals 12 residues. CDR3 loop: CASGGGTGQLYF. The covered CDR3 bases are TGTGCCAGCGGGGGCGGGACCGGGCAGCTCTAC.

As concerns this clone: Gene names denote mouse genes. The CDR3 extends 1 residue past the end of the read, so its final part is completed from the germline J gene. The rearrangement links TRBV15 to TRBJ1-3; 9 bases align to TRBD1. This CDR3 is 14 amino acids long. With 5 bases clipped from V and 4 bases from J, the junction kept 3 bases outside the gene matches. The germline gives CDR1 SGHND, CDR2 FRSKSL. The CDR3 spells CASSTGTGGNTLYF. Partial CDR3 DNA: TGTGCCAGCAGTACAGGGACAGGGGGAAATACGCTCTAT.

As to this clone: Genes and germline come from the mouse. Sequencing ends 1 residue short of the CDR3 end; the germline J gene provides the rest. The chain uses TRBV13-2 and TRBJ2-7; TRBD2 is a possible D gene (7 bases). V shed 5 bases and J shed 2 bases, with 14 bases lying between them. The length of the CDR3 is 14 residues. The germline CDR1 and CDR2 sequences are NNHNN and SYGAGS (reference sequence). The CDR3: CASGEGGVTYEQYF. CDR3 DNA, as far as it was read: TGTGCCAGCGGGGAGGGGGGGGTGACCTATGAACAGTAC.

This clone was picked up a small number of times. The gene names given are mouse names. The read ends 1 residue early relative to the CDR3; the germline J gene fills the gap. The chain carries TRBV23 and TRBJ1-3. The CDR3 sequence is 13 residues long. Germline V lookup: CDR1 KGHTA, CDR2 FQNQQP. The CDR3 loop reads CSSSQNSGNTLYF. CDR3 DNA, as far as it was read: TGCTCCAGCAGTCAAAATTCTGGAAATACGCTCTAT.

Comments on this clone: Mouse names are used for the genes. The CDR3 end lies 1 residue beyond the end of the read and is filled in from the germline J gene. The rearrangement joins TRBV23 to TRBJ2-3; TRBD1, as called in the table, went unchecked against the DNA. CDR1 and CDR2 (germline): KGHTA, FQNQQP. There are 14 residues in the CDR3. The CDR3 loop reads CSSSRHSSAETLYF. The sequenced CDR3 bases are TGCTCCAGCAGTCGACACTCTAGTGCAGAAACGCTGTAT.

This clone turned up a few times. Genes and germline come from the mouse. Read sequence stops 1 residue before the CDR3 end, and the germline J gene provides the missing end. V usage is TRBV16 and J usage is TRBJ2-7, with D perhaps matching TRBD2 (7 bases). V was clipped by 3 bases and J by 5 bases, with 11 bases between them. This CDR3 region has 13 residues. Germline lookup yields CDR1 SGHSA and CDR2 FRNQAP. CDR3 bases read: TGTGCAAGCAGCTTGGGGGGCGCGAATGAACAGTAC. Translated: CASSLGGANEQY. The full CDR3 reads CASSLGGANEQYF.

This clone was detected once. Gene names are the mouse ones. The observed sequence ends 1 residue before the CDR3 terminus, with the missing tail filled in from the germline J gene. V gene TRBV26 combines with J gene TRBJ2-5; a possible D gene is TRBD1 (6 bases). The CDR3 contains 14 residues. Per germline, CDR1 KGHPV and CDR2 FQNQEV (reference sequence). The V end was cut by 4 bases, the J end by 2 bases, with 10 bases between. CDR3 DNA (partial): TGTGCCAGCAGTCCCGCAGGGGTCCAAGACACCCAGTAC. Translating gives CASSPAGVQDTQY. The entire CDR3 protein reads CASSPAGVQDTQYF.